Each of the 18 T cell receptor beta chains below was sequenced from the same sample in a study of blood T cell repertoires in COVID-19. Profiling relied on immunoSEQ multiplex PCR, and the TCRdb table lists in-frame clones only, not all of them. The data contain 250,000 to 300,000 clones, 85% of them singletons. Sequenced: peripheral blood. The receptor set was obtained from a man aged 45-60 years with active or convalescent COVID-19.

The V gene is TRBV2, the J gene TRBJ1-4, with a tentative D call TRBD1 (6 bases). V was trimmed by 11 bases and J by 0 bases, leaving 19 bases between them. CDR3 size: 16 residues. Germline values: CDR1 SNHLY, CDR2 FYNNEI. The CDR3 bases are TGTGCCGGATCAGGGGCACCCGGTGCAACTAATGAAAAACTGTTTTTT. Translated: CAGSGAPGATNEKLFF.

This chain joins TRBV5-1 and TRBJ2-3; TRBD1 is a possible D gene (5 bases). Germline loops: CDR1 SGHRS, CDR2 YFSETQ. CDR3 length: 15 residues. Trimming took 5 bases from V and 0 from J, leaving 13 bases between them. CDR3 coding DNA: TGCGCCAGCAGGGCAGGGTCCGCTAGCACAGATACGCAGTATTTT. The encoded protein is CASRAGSASTDTQYF.

The chain uses TRBV18 and TRBJ2-5; 8 nucleotides align to TRBD1. The CDR3 totals 14 residues. V lost 3 bases to trimming and J lost 5 bases; unmatched junction nucleotides: 5. CDR1 is KGHSH and CDR2 is LQKENI in the germline V gene. The CDR3 DNA reads as TGTGCCAGCTCACCTGGACAGGGCGGGGAGACCCAGTACTTC. It specifies CASSPGQGGETQYF.

The rearrangement joins TRBV7-8 to TRBJ2-7; TRBD2 matches 9 bases. The CDR3 sequence is 16 residues long. CDR1 is SGHVS and CDR2 is FQNEAQ in the germline V gene. V shed 3 bases and J 2 bases; nucleotides not matched to a gene: 8. CDR3 bases: TGTGCCAGCAGCTTGGGCCTAGCGGGACGGACCTACGAGCAGTACTTC. This gives the protein CASSLGLAGRTYEQYF.

V gene TRBV7-3 combines with J gene TRBJ2-2, with 9 bases aligning to TRBD2. Unmatched junction bases numbered 3, after V lost 2 bases and J lost 2 bases. Germline loops: CDR1 SGHTA, CDR2 FQGTGA. The CDR3 totals 16 residues. The CDR3 nucleotides read TGTGCCAGCAGCTTACAAGCGGGAGGAAACACCGGGGAGCTGTTTTTT. Its translation is CASSLQAGGNTGELFF. The variable domain in full, with the rest retrieved from reference TRBV7-3 and TRBJ2-2, is GAGVSQTPSNKVTEKGKYVELRCDPISGHTALYWYRQSLGQGPEFLIYFQGTGAADDSGLPNDRFFAVRPEGSVSTLKIQRTERGDSAVYLCASSLQAGGNTGELFFGEGSRLTVL.

The gene calls are TRBV5-1 and TRBJ2-5; 12 bases agree with TRBD2. Germline V gene sequence: CDR1 SGHRS, CDR2 YFSETQ. V was pared by 0 bases and J by 6 bases, with 15 bases of the junction left unmatched. This CDR3 region has 19 residues. The chain's CDR3 is CASSLATSGSRGGAQTQYF. CDR3 nucleotide sequence: TGCGCCAGCAGCTTGGCGACTAGCGGGAGCCGAGGGGGAGCCCAGACCCAGTACTTC.

The gene calls are TRBV29-1 and TRBJ1-1, with D possibly matching TRBD1 (5 bases). The V end lost 1 base, the J end lost 5 bases, and 14 bases lay between the germline ends. The length of the CDR3 is 14 residues. Germline CDR1 SQVTM, CDR2 ANQGSEA. The CDR3 coding sequence is TGCAGCGTTGAAGGGGGAAGGGGTCGTACTGAAGCTTTCTTT. Its protein product is CSVEGGRGRTEAFF.

The chain uses TRBV4-1 and TRBJ1-2; 7 bases are shared with TRBD1. J gave up 3 bases and V 0 bases, and 4 bases lay outside the gene matches. The CDR3 is 15 amino acids. Germline V gene lookup returns CDR1 MGHRA and CDR2 YSYEKL. Here the CDR3 reads CASSQDTDRDYGYTF. CDR3 bases: TGCGCCAGCAGCCAAGACACTGACAGGGACTATGGCTACACCTTC.

This chain links TRBV6-1 with TRBJ1-2; 10 bases map to TRBD1. V shed 0 bases, J shed 0 bases, and the junction held 7 bases outside the gene matches. Germline CDR1 MNHNS, CDR2 SASEGT. The CDR3 sequence is 18 residues long. The CDR3 DNA follows: TGTGCCAGCAGTGAAGCTGGGGACAGGGGATTTACTAACTATGGCTACACCTTC. Translating it yields CASSEAGDRGFTNYGYTF.

The V gene is TRBV3-1 (or the pseudogene TRBV3-2), the J gene TRBJ1-4; TRBD1 is a possible D gene (5 bases). CDR1 is LGHDT, CDR2 YNNKEL, per germline (reference sequence). V was shortened by 3 bases and J by 14 bases, with 13 bases between the two germline ends. The CDR3 is 12 residues long. Here the CDR3 reads CASSHRGIRLFF. CDR3 sequence (DNA): TGTGCCAGCAGCCACCGGGGGATACGGCTGTTTTTT.

This clone has more than one count but fewer than ten. The CDR3 DNA follows: TGTGCCAGCAGCCCGCGGACAGGGAACTATGGCTACACCTTC. Amino acid sequence: CASSPRTGNYGYTF. The chain couples TRBV7-9 to TRBJ1-2; 8 bases map to TRBD1. Germline assignment: CDR1 SEHNR and CDR2 FQNEAQ (reference sequence). V lost 5 bases, J lost 2 bases, and 4 bases stayed unmatched. The CDR3 consists of 14 residues.

This clone has only one observation. This chain joins TRBV7-8 and TRBJ2-3; 9 bases align to TRBD2. V gave up 4 bases and J gave up 1 base; unmatched junction bases: 3. The CDR3 sequence is 15 residues long. The germline CDR1 and CDR2 sequences are SGHVS and FQNEAQ. The CDR3 loop is CASSSRTSGTDTQYF. CDR3 nucleotide sequence: TGTGCCAGCAGCTCCCGGACTAGCGGCACAGATACGCAGTATTTT.

This rearrangement joins TRBV19 to TRBJ1-5; D may be TRBD1 (5 bases). Germline CDR1 and CDR2: LNHDA and SQIVND (reference sequence). The CDR3 consists of 14 residues. V shed 5 bases and J shed 7 bases, with 15 bases lying between them. Here the CDR3 DNA reads TGTGCCAGTAGTGCCCAGGGCTGGCGGCAGCCCCAGCATTTT. This encodes CASSAQGWRQPQHF.

The V and J genes are TRBV27 and TRBJ2-2; a possible D gene is TRBD2 (5 bases). Trimming took 5 bases from V and 6 from J, leaving 10 bases between them. Germline V gene sequence: CDR1 MNHEY, CDR2 SMNVEV (reference sequence). The CDR3 is made up of 13 amino acids. The CDR3 spells CASSPLDSGELFF. The CDR3 coding sequence is TGTGCCAGCAGTCCCCTGGACTCCGGGGAGCTGTTTTTT.

The chain couples TRBV5-1 to TRBJ2-2; D may be TRBD1 (6 bases). The V gene's germline CDR1 is SGHRS and CDR2 YFSETQ. The CDR3 length is 14 residues. Trimming shortened V by 5 bases and J by 7 bases, and 15 bases separated the two germline ends. The DNA of the CDR3 is TGCGCCAGCAGTAACACAGGGACCCTCGGGGAGCTGTTTTTT. Translated, it gives CASSNTGTLGELFF.

This chain joins TRBV24-1 and TRBJ2-5; 9 bases fit TRBD1. CDR3 length: 17 residues. Germline CDR1 KGHDR, CDR2 SFDVKD. J gave up 2 bases and V 3 bases, and 9 bases lay outside the gene matches. CDR3 coding DNA: TGTGCCACCAGTGATCCGAGACAGGGGGTGGATCAAGAGACCCAGTACTTC. This sequence encodes CATSDPRQGVDQETQYF.

J is TRBJ2-7 and V is TRBV10-2; D not certain. Trimming removed 6 bases from V and 0 bases from J, with 12 bases in between. From germline, CDR1 is WSHSY and CDR2 SAAADI. The CDR3 is 14 residues long. CDR3: CASSPNSLSYEQYF. DNA of the CDR3: TGCGCCAGCAGCCCCAACAGTCTCTCCTACGAGCAGTACTTC.

In its sample, this clone was seen once. V is TRBV9 and J is TRBJ2-1; 8 nucleotides agree with TRBD2. This CDR3 spans 15 amino acids. Germline V gene sequence: CDR1 SGDLS, CDR2 YYNGEE. Unmatched junction bases numbered 6, after V lost 2 bases and J lost 5 bases. The DNA for the CDR3 is TGTGCCAGCAGCGTTGGCGGGAGGATGGACAATGAGCAGTTCTTC. This encodes CASSVGGRMDNEQFF.